This paragraph covers one T cell receptor beta chain sequence. As yet, its antigen is unknown. The sample belongs to a study of CD8 T cell repertoires and HIV-1 epitope variants. Study information: Epitopes were three Gag families plus Nef HW9 and YT9. An uncultured baseline aliquot held 1M T cells.

The CDR3 runs to 15 residues. Trimming pared 1 base from V and 4 bases from J, leaving 13 bases between. The germline V gene has CDR1 MNHNS and CDR2 SASEGT. The repertoire was sequenced with immunoSEQ multiplex PCR; TCRdb's copy has only in-frame clones and lacks some. The sample carries 3,000 to 4,500 clones, around two thirds recorded once. Study-wide points: Of eight to ten antigen-specific beta clonotypes, over 5 appeared to cross-react with escape variants.

The chain uses TRBV6-1 and TRBJ1-2; possibly TRBD1 for D (5 bases). The receptor was isolated from a male donor with HIV. Sequencing was carried out using cultured CD8+ T cells derived from PBMCs. The CDR3 DNA is TGTGCCAGCAGTGAAGTCGGAGGGGTAGGCTATGGCTACACCTTC. Translating gives CASSEVGGVGYGYTF.